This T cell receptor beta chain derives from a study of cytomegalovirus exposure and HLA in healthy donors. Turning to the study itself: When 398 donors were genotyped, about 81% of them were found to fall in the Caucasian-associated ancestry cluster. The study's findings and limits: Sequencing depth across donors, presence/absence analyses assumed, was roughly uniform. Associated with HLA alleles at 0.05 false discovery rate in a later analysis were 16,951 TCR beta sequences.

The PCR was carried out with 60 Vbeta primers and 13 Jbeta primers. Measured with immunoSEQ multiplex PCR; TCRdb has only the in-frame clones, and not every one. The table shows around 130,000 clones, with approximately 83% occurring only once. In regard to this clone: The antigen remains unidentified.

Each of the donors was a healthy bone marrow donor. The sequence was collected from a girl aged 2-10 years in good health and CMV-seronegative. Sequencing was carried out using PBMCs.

CDR3 nucleotides: TGTGCCAGTTTGACAGGGGCTGAAGCTTTCTTT. Translating it yields CASLTGAEAFF. J is TRBJ1-1 and V is TRBV6-1; 8 bases match TRBD1. Germline CDR1 MNHNS, CDR2 SASEGT. V shed 9 bases, J shed 6 bases, and the junction held 3 bases outside the gene matches. This CDR3 comprises 11 residues.